This paragraph covers one T cell receptor (beta chain) sequence. This sample was taken from a study of blood T cell repertoires in COVID-19. Assay used: immunoSEQ multiplex PCR; TCRdb lists only in-frame clones, some missing. The table lists 120,000 or so clones, around four fifths of them singletons. CDR3 length: 17 residues. The receptor was derived from a man aged 80 or over with active or convalescent COVID-19. The sequenced material came from peripheral blood. The chain recombines TRBV12-1 with TRBJ2-2; the table's D call, TRBD2, has no DNA check behind it. TRBV12-1 is classified as a pseudogene. The CDR3: CASSFVHPPGATGELFF. The CDR3 DNA is TGTGCCAGCAGCTTTGTGCACCCACCCGGAGCCACCGGGGAGCTGTTTTTT.